Listed here is a single T cell receptor beta chain. Its antigen is not known. The sample is drawn from a study of cytomegalovirus exposure and HLA in healthy donors. Study-wide results and caveats: TCR beta chain V- and J-gene trimming was linked, in a later analysis, to a missense variant in DCLRE1C. Cytomegalovirus-associated TCR beta chains were listed, numbering approximately 150. Reportedly, fewer N-insertions than the approximately 690-donor mean appeared in an Asian-associated ancestry cluster in a later analysis.

This cohort consisted of healthy bone marrow donors. The V gene's germline CDR1 is SGHAT and CDR2 FQDESV (reference sequence). There are 15 residues in the CDR3. Trimming removed 4 bases from V and 4 bases from J, with 13 bases in between. Both 60 Vbeta primers and 13 Jbeta primers went into the PCR. The repertoire was sequenced with immunoSEQ multiplex PCR; TCRdb's copy has only in-frame clones and lacks some. Of about 82,000 clones in the sample, 10% are singletons; the top ten hold about 24%. The sequence was obtained from a man in his 60s in good health and CMV-seropositive. The sequencing sample was made of PBMCs. The chain uses TRBV11-1 and TRBJ1-4; D possibly corresponds to TRBD1 (5 bases). The CDR3 nucleotides are TGTGCCAGCAGCTCCCGGGACTTCATTAATGAAAAACTGTTTTTT. This sequence encodes CASSSRDFINEKLFF.